These T cell receptor beta chains were read from a single sample in a study of cytomegalovirus exposure and HLA in healthy donors. Data came from immunoSEQ multiplex PCR; TCRdb stores just in-frame clones and leaves some out. The sample yields about 200,000 clones, over 80% seen once. Sequenced: PBMCs. The source is a woman aged 18-30 years in good health and CMV-seronegative. The CDR3 runs from the conserved cysteine through the conserved F or W. The D gene is left open where the match is weak. The size of a clone is reported for some rows only, either as once, few or many, or as a class for expanded clones.

CDR3nt: TGTGCCACCGGACTCGGTAATGAAAAACTGTTTTTT; CDR3aa: CATGLGNEKLFF; abundance: NA; j_gene: TRBJ1-4; d_gene: NA; v_gene: TRBV10-3
CDR3nt: TGTGCCACCAGCAGATCCTCGGGGGACACCTCCCGGGTGCCCCAGCATTTT; CDR3aa: CATSRSSGDTSRVPQHF; abundance: NA; j_gene: TRBJ1-5; d_gene: NA; v_gene: TRBV15
CDR3nt: TGTGCCAGCTCCCCCGGGCTGGAAGGGTACTATGGCTACACCTTC; CDR3aa: CASSPGLEGYYGYTF; abundance: NA; j_gene: TRBJ1-2; d_gene: NA; v_gene: TRBV18
CDR3nt: TGTGCCAGCAGCATAGATGCCCCCAGGGGGGCTTCGGACACTGAAGCTTTCTTT; CDR3aa: CASSIDAPRGASDTEAFF; abundance: NA; j_gene: TRBJ1-1; d_gene: TRBD1; v_gene: TRBV7-9
CDR3nt: TGTGCCAGCACCATCGGGAGGCGGGAGACCCAGTACTTC; CDR3aa: CASTIGRRETQYF; abundance: NA; j_gene: TRBJ2-5; d_gene: TRBD2; v_gene: TRBV28
CDR3nt: TGTGCCTGGAGTGACGAGCGGGAGAACAATGAGCAGTTCTTC; CDR3aa: CAWSDERENNEQFF; abundance: NA; j_gene: TRBJ2-1; d_gene: TRBD2; v_gene: TRBV30
CDR3nt: TGCGCCAGCAGCCAAACCGGGACAGGGGAAGGGGGCAATCAGCCCCAGCATTTT; CDR3aa: CASSQTGTGEGGNQPQHF; abundance: NA; j_gene: TRBJ1-5; d_gene: TRBD1; v_gene: TRBV4-1
CDR3nt: TGCGCCAGCAGCCCAGCTGGGAACACTGAAGCTTTCTTT; CDR3aa: CASSPAGNTEAFF; abundance: few; j_gene: TRBJ1-1; d_gene: NA; v_gene: TRBV4-1
CDR3nt: TGTGCCAGCAGTTCAGGGGGTAATTCACCCCTCCACTTT; CDR3aa: CASSSGGNSPLHF; abundance: NA; j_gene: TRBJ1-6; d_gene: TRBD1; v_gene: TRBV6-5
CDR3nt: TGTGCCAGCAGCTTAGCCCGGGAAGCTTTCTTT; CDR3aa: CASSLAREAFF; abundance: NA; j_gene: TRBJ1-1; d_gene: NA; v_gene: TRBV7-9
CDR3nt: TGTGCCAGCAGGCGGACAGGGGGCTATGGCTACACCTTC; CDR3aa: CASRRTGGYGYTF; abundance: NA; j_gene: TRBJ1-2; d_gene: TRBD1; v_gene: TRBV6-5
CDR3nt: TGTGCCAGCAGCTTAGGCGCGAGAGCTAACTATGGCTACACCTTC; CDR3aa: CASSLGARANYGYTF; abundance: NA; j_gene: TRBJ1-2; d_gene: NA; v_gene: TRBV7-8
CDR3nt: TGCAGCGTTGAGACAGGGGTAGGAAATCAGCCCCAGCATTTT; CDR3aa: CSVETGVGNQPQHF; abundance: NA; j_gene: TRBJ1-5; d_gene: TRBD1; v_gene: TRBV29-1
CDR3nt: TGTGCCAGCAGCCCGTCAGACAGAAGGGACACCGAAGCTTTCTTT; CDR3aa: CASSPSDRRDTEAFF; abundance: NA; j_gene: TRBJ1-1; d_gene: NA; v_gene: TRBV11-2
CDR3nt: TGTGCCTGGAGTGTAACAGGGTCGCAGTATTTT; CDR3aa: CAWSVTGSQYF; abundance: NA; j_gene: TRBJ2-3; d_gene: NA; v_gene: TRBV30
CDR3nt: TGCAGCGTTGAAATCGGCCAGAAGCTCAAGCAGTACTTC; CDR3aa: CSVEIGQKLKQYF; abundance: NA; j_gene: TRBJ2-7; d_gene: NA; v_gene: TRBV29-1
CDR3nt: TGTGCCAGCAGCGTCAGGGGGCACGATCAGCCCCAGCATTTT; CDR3aa: CASSVRGHDQPQHF; abundance: few; j_gene: TRBJ1-5; d_gene: TRBD1; v_gene: TRBV9
CDR3nt: TGTGCCAGCGCAGGGGGCCCGAATCAGCCCCAGCATTTT; CDR3aa: CASAGGPNQPQHF; abundance: NA; j_gene: TRBJ1-5; d_gene: TRBD1; v_gene: TRBV28
CDR3nt: TGCGCCAGCAGTGGGGCGGGAGGGAGTTACGAGCAGTACTTC; CDR3aa: CASSGAGGSYEQYF; abundance: NA; j_gene: TRBJ2-7; d_gene: TRBD2; v_gene: TRBV10-2
CDR3nt: TGTGCCTGGAGAGGGGGGCGGCCCACAGATACGCAGTATTTT; CDR3aa: CAWRGGRPTDTQYF; abundance: NA; j_gene: TRBJ2-3; d_gene: NA; v_gene: TRBV30
CDR3nt: TGCGCCAGCACCGCCGGGACAGGGGGACGGGAGCAGTACTTC; CDR3aa: CASTAGTGGREQYF; abundance: NA; j_gene: TRBJ2-7; d_gene: TRBD1; v_gene: TRBV10-2